The present entry profiles one T cell receptor (beta chain) with its context. The antigen is undetermined. The data stem from a study of T cells expressing NK-cell markers. Study-wide points: NKG2C+ dominant clonotypes from 5 to 7 donors made up roughly 1.0-7.5% of CD8+ T cells.

Germline CDR1 reads LGHDT; CDR2 reads YNNKEL (reference sequence). The CDR3 spans 20 residues. With the 5' RACE reads reprocessed, TCRdb shows one record per CDR3 protein and no DNA. The sample has 500,000 to 600,000 distinct CDR3 sequences. The sample consisted of blood T cells: a sorted CD56 or NKG2C T cell subset, CD4+ or CD8+ T cells, or bulk PBMC T cells (not recorded which). The chain carries TRBV3-1 and TRBJ2-1; TCRdb designates TRBD2, a call that cannot be tested without DNA. The sequence was obtained from a young man in good health. CDR3: CASSQEFPGLAGTTYNEQFF.